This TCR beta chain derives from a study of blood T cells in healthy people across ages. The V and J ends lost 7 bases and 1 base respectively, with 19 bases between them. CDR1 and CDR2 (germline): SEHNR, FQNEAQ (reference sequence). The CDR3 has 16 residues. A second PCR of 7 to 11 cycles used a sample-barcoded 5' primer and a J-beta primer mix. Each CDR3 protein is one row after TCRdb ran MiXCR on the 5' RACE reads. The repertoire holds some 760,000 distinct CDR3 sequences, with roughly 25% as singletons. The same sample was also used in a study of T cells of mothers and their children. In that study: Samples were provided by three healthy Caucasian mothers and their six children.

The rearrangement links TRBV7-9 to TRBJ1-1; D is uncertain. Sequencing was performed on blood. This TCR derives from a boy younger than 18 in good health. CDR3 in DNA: TGTGCCAGCACCCGAGCAAAGGGCGCGGGGAACACTGAAGCTTTCTTT. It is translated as CASTRAKGAGNTEAFF.